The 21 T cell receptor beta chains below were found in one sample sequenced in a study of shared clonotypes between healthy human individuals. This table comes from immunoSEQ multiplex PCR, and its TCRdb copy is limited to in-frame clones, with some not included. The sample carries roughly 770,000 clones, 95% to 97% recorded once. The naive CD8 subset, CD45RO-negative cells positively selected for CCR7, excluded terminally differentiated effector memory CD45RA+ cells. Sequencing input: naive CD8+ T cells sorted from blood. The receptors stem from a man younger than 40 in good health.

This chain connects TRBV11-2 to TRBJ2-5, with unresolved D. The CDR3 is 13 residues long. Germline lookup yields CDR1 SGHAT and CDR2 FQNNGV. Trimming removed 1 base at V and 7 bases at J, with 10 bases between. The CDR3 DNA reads TGTGCCAGCAGCTTAGGGGGTGCAATGACCCAGTACTTC. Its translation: CASSLGGAMTQYF.

DNA for the CDR3: TGTGCCAGCAGCCCTCCGGACAGGGGGCGCGACTATGGCTACACCTTC. Translated: CASSPPDRGRDYGYTF. The rearrangement uses TRBV11-2 and TRBJ1-2; 11 bases are a match to TRBD1. Trimming took 5 bases from V and 3 from J; bases not matched to a gene: 8. The CDR3 covers 16 residues. The germline CDR1 and CDR2 sequences are SGHAT and FQNNGV. The whole variable domain, remainder taken from reference TRBV11-2 and TRBJ1-2, is EAGVAQSPRYKIIEKRQSVAFWCNPISGHATLYWYQQILGQGPKLLIQFQNNGVVDDSQLPKDRFSAERLKGVDSTLKIQPAKLEDSAVYLCASSPPDRGRDYGYTFGSGTRLTVV.

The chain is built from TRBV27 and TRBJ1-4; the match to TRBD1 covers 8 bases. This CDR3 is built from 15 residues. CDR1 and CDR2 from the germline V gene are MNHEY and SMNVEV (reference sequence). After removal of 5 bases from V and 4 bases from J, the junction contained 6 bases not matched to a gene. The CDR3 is CASSPTGGINEKLFF. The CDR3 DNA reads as TGTGCCAGCAGTCCCACAGGGGGTATTAATGAAAAACTGTTTTTT.

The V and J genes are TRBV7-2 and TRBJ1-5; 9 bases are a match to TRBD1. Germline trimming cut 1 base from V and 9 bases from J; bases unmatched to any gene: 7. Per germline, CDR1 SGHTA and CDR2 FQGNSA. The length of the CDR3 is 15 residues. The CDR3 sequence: CASSLGGTGFLPQHF. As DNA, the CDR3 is TGTGCCAGCAGCTTAGGGGGGACAGGGTTCCTGCCCCAGCATTTT.

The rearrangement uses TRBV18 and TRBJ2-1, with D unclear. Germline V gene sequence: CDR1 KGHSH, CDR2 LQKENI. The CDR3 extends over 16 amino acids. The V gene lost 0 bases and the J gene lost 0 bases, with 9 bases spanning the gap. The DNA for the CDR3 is TGTGCCAGCTCACCACCTCTGGACCCCTCCTACAATGAGCAGTTCTTC. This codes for CASSPPLDPSYNEQFF.

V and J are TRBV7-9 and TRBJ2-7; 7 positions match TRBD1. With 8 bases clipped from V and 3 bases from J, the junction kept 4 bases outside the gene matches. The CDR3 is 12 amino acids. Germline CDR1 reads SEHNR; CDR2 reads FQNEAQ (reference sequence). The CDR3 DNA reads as TGTGCCAGCGGACAGGCCTACTACGAGCAGTACTTC. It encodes CASGQAYYEQYF.

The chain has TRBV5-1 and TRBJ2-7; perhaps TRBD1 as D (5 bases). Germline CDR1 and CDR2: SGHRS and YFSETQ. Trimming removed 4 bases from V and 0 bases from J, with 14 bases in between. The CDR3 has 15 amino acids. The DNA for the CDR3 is TGCGCCAGCAGCCCCCCGGACACCAGCTCCTACGAGCAGTACTTC. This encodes CASSPPDTSSYEQYF.

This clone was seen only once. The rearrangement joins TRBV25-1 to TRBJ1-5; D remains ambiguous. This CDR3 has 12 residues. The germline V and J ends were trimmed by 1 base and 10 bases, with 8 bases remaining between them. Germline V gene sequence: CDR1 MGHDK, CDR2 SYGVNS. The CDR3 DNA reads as TGTGCCAGCAGTGAATCGGCTGGACCCCAGCATTTT. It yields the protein CASSESAGPQHF.

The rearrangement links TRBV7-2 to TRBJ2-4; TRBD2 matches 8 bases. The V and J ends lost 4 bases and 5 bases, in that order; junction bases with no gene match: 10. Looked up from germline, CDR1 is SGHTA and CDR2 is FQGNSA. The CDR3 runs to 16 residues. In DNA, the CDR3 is TGTGCCAGCAGCTCCTCTGACGGGAGGGCCCAAAACATTCAGTACTTC. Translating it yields CASSSSDGRAQNIQYF. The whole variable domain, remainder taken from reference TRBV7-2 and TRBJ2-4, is GAGVSQSPSNKVTEKGKDVELRCDPISGHTALYWYRQSLGQGLEFLIYFQGNSAPDKSGLPSDRFSAERTGGSVSTLTIQRTQQEDSAVYLCASSSSDGRAQNIQYFGAGTRLSVL.

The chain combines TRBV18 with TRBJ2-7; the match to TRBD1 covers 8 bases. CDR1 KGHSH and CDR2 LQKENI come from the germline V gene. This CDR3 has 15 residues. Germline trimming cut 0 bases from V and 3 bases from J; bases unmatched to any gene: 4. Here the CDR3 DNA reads TGTGCCAGCTCACCACCGGACAGGGAAATCTACGAGCAGTACTTC. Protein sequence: CASSPPDREIYEQYF. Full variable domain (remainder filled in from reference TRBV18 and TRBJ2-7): NAGVMQNPRHLVRRRGQEARLRCSPMKGHSHVYWYRQLPEEGLKFMVYLQKENIIDESGMPKERFSAEFPKEGPSILRIQQVVRGDSAAYFCASSPPDREIYEQYFGPGTRLTVT.

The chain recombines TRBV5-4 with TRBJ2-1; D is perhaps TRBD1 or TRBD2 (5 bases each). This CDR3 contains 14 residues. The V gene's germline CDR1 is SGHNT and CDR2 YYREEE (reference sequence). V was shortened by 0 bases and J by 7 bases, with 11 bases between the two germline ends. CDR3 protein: CASSLAFGGNEQFF. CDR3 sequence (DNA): TGTGCCAGCAGCTTGGCCTTTGGGGGAAATGAGCAGTTCTTC.

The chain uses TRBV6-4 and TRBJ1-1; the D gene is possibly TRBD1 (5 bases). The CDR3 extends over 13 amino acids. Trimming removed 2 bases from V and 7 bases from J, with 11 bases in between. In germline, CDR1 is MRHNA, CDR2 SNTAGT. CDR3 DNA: TGTGCCAGCAGTGACCGGTACGGGGGTGAAGCTTTCTTT. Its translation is CASSDRYGGEAFF.

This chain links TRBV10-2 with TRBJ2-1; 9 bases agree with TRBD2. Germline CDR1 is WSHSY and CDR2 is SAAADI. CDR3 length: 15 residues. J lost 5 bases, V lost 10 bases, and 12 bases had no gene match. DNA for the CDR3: TGCGCCACCGGGGAGACTAGCGGTAGGAACAATGAGCAGTTCTTC. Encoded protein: CATGETSGRNNEQFF.

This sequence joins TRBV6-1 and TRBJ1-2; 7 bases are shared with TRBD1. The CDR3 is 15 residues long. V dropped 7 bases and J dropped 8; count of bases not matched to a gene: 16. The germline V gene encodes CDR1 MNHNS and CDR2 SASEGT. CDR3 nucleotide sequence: TGTGCCAGCACCCTGCATTCGAGACAGGGAGGGGGCTACACCTTC. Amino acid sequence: CASTLHSRQGGGYTF.

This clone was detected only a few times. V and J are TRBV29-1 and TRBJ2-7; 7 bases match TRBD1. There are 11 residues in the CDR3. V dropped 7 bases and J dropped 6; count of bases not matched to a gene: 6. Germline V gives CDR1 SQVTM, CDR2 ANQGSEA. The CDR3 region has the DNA TGCAGCGCTTACCACAGGGGCGAGCAGTACTTC. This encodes CSAYHRGEQYF.

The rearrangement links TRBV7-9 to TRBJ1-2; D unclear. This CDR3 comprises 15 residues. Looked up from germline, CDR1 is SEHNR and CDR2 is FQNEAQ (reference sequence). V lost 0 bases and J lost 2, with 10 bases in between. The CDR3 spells CASSLAPNSNYGYTF. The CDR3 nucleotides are TGTGCCAGCAGCTTAGCCCCCAACAGCAACTATGGCTACACCTTC.

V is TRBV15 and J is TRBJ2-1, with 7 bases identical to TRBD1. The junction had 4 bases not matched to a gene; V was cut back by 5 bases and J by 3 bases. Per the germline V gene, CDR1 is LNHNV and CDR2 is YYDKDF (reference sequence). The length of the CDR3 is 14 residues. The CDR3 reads CATSGRTGYNEQFF. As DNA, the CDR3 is TGTGCCACCAGCGGCCGGACAGGCTACAATGAGCAGTTCTTC.

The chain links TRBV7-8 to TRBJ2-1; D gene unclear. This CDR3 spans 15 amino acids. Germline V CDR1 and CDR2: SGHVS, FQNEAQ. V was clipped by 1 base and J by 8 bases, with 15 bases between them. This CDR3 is CASSLGVAATDEQFF. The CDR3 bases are TGTGCCAGCAGCTTAGGGGTAGCCGCCACGGATGAGCAGTTCTTC.

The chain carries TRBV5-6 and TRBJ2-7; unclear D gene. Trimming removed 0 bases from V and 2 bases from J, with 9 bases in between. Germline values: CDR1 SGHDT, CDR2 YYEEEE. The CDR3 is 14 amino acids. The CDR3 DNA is TGTGCCAGCAGCTTGGGACTGAAACCCTACGAGCAGTACTTC. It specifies CASSLGLKPYEQYF.

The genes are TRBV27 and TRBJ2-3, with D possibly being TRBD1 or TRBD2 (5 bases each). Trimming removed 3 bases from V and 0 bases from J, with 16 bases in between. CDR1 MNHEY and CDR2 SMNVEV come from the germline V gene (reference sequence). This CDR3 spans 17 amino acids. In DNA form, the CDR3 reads TGTGCCAGCAGTTTCAGCGCCGGGACGTATAGCACAGATACGCAGTATTTT. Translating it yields CASSFSAGTYSTDTQYF.

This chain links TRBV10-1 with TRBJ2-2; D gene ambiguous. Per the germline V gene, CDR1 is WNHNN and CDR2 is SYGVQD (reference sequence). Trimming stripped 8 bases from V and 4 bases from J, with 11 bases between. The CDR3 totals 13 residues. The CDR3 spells CASAFDGTGELFF. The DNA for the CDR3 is TGCGCCAGCGCCTTCGATGGCACCGGGGAGCTGTTTTTT.